This is a list of T cell receptor beta chains from one sample in a study of Graves' ophthalmopathy and Graves' hyperthyroidism. TCRdb reprocessed the multiplex PCR reads via MiXCR and lists one record per CDR3 protein. Of around 660,000 distinct CDR3 sequences in the sample, over 40% were seen once. Sequencing was carried out using peripheral blood. Receptors originate from an adult man with Graves' ophthalmopathy. Each CDR3 is given with its conserved first and last residue. The D gene is left open where the match is weak. Where a row states a size, it is once, few, many or the class of an expanded clone; other rows omit it.

clone size,D gene,J gene,V gene,CDR3 DNA,CDR3 protein
-,-,TRBJ2-6,TRBV7-2,TGTGCCAGCAGCCAAGACCCCGGGGCTGGGGCCAACGTCCTGACTTTC,CASSQDPGAGANVLTF
few,-,TRBJ1-2,TRBV14,TGTGCCAGCAGCCACATGACAGAATCGAACGGCTACACCTTC,CASSHMTESNGYTF
few,-,TRBJ1-1,TRBV20-1,TGCAGTGCTAGTCGGGGTTCCGGCACTGAAGCTTTCTTT,CSASRGSGTEAFF
-,-,TRBJ1-1,TRBV25-1,TGTGCCAGCCAAGTAGGCAGCCGGGGCACTGAAGCTTTCTTT,CASQVGSRGTEAFF
many,-,TRBJ2-7,TRBV2,TGTGCCAGCAGTGACGCGGGCGAGCAGTACTTC,CASSDAGEQYF
-,TRBD2,TRBJ2-7,TRBV29-1,TGCAGCGTTGGGGGGGAGGGGTCTTCATACGAGCAGTACTTC,CSVGGEGSSYEQYF
many,-,TRBJ2-2,TRBV2,TGTGCCAGCAATCTTAGGGGGACACCGAACACCGGGGAGCTGTTTTTT,CASNLRGTPNTGELFF
-,-,TRBJ1-4,TRBV7-2,TGTGCCAGCAGCTCAAGAGGGGTCGTTGAAAAACTGTTTTTT,CASSSRGVVEKLFF
many,-,TRBJ1-1,TRBV15,TGTGCCACCAGCAGAGGAGTGAACACTGAAGCTTTCTTT,CATSRGVNTEAFF
many,TRBD1,TRBJ2-7,TRBV6-5,TGTGCCAGCAGCGAAGGACAGGAGCACTACGAGCAGTACTTC,CASSEGQEHYEQYF
-,TRBD1,TRBJ2-7,TRBV7-9,TGTGCCAGCAGCTTCCTGACAGGGGGCTACGAGGGGCAGTACTTC,CASSFLTGGYEGQYF
many,TRBD1,TRBJ1-4,TRBV12-3/TRBV12-4,TGTGCCAGCAGCGAGAGGACAGGAGGGGAAAAACTGTTTTTT,CASSERTGGEKLFF
many,-,TRBJ1-6,TRBV29-1,TGCAGCGTCGGTGAGGACAATAATTCACCCCTCCACTTT,CSVGEDNNSPLHF
-,-,TRBJ2-7,TRBV10-3,TGTGCCAGCAGTGACCCCTCTAGCCGTCTTATCTACGAGCAGTACTTC,CASSDPSSRLIYEQYF
-,-,TRBJ1-1,TRBV7-2,TGTGCCAGCAGCTTGGGTCTGGGGGGGCAAAACACTGAAGCTTTCTTT,CASSLGLGGQNTEAFF
-,TRBD2,TRBJ2-5,TRBV10-3,TGTGCCGCGGGGGGCAGGGAGACCCAGTACTTC,CAAGGRETQYF
few,TRBD2,TRBJ2-7,TRBV19,TGTGCCAGTAGTGGGGGACTAGCTGACTTGGGGGAGCAGTACTTC,CASSGGLADLGEQYF
-,TRBD1,TRBJ2-5,TRBV27,TGTGCCAGCAGTTTACAAGGACAGGGGAGAAGGAGGGAGACCCAGTACTTC,CASSLQGQGRRRETQYF
many,-,TRBJ1-1,TRBV29-1,TGCAGCGTCGATACACCCGAGAACACTGAAGCTTTCTTT,CSVDTPENTEAFF
once,TRBD1,TRBJ1-2,TRBV5-1,TGCGCCAGCAGCTTGGGAACAGGGGGCCATGGCTACACCTTC,CASSLGTGGHGYTF
many,-,TRBJ1-6,TRBV15,TGTGCCACCAGCAAGAACAAGGAGAATTCACCCCTCCACTTT,CATSKNKENSPLHF
many,-,TRBJ2-5,TRBV20-1,TGCAGTGCTAGACGGGAGACCCAGTACTTC,CSARRETQYF
-,-,TRBJ1-4,TRBV10-3,TGTGCCATCAAGGACGGGGGCAGGGTTGGTGAAAAACTGTTTTTT,CAIKDGGRVGEKLFF
-,TRBD1,TRBJ2-5,TRBV9,TGTGCCAGCAGCGGAGGGGGCGTGGGGGAGACCCAGTACTTC,CASSGGGVGETQYF
many,-,TRBJ1-2,TRBV20-1,TGCAGTGCGAACCGGGACGGTGGGTCGGACTATGGCTACACCTTC,CSANRDGGSDYGYTF
once,-,TRBJ2-7,TRBV10-3,TGTGCCTGGTCCCACGGGCAGGCCTACGAGCAGTACTTC,CAWSHGQAYEQYF
-,TRBD1,TRBJ1-1,TRBV20-1,TGCAGTGCTAGAGGGACAGGGGCAACCACTGAAGCTTTCTTT,CSARGTGATTEAFF
many,-,TRBJ2-2,TRBV7-8,TGTGCCAGCAGCTTGGGGCGGTTCTCGAACACCGGGGAGCTGTTTTTT,CASSLGRFSNTGELFF